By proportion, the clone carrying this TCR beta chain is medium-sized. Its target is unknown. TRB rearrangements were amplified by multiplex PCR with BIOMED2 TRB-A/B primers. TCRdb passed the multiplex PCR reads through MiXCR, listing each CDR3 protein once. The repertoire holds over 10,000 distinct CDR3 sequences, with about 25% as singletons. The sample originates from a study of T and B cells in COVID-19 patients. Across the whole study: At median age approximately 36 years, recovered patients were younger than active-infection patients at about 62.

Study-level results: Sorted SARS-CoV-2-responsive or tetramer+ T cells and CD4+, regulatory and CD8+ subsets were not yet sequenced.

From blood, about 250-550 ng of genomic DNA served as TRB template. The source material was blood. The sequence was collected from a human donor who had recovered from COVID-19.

The CDR3 nucleotides read TGTGCCAGCAGTTACTCGACGCAGGGACCCTCTGGGGCCAACGTCCTGACTTTC. Translating gives CASSYSTQGPSGANVLTF. The rearrangement uses TRBV6-2 or TRBV6-3 and TRBJ2-6, with D perhaps given as TRBD1 or TRBD2 (5 bases each). V dropped 0 bases and J dropped 0 bases, with 12 bases sitting between them. Germline V gene data show CDR1 as MNHEY and CDR2 as SVGEGT. This CDR3 is 18 amino acids long.